A single sample gave rise to the 21 T cell receptor beta chains below, sequenced in a study of control samples from healthy donors and cancer patients. TCRdb's table, derived via immunoSEQ multiplex PCR, lists solely in-frame clones and lacks some. The sample records some 130,000 clones, around 92% being singletons. The sequenced material came from blood. These TCRs come from a woman aged 45-65 years in good health.

The chain employs TRBV7-9 and TRBJ2-5; 12 nucleotides agree with TRBD2. Trimming took 3 bases from V and 0 from J; bases not matched to a gene: 8. Germline V CDR1 and CDR2: SEHNR, FQNEAQ (reference sequence). The CDR3 consists of 18 residues. The CDR3 protein is CASSFGLAGHNNQETQYF. CDR3 DNA sequence: TGTGCCAGCAGCTTTGGACTAGCGGGACATAACAACCAAGAGACCCAGTACTTC.

The chain is built from TRBV10-3 and TRBJ1-5, with 9 bases matching TRBD1. The junction had 9 bases not matched to a gene; V was cut back by 3 bases and J by 3 bases. The CDR3 consists of 17 residues. Germline-derived CDR1 and CDR2 are ENHRY and SYGVKD. CDR3 loop: CAISETGQGINNQPQHF. In DNA form, the CDR3 reads TGTGCCATCAGTGAAACAGGACAGGGGATTAACAATCAGCCCCAGCATTTT.

V is TRBV5-1 and J is TRBJ2-5; 11 bases map to TRBD1. V lost 0 bases, J lost 2 bases, and 3 bases stayed unmatched. The CDR3 extends over 16 amino acids. Germline assignment: CDR1 SGHRS and CDR2 YFSETQ. CDR3 loop: CASSLGGTGGQETQYF. The CDR3 DNA reads TGCGCCAGCAGCTTGGGAGGGACAGGGGGTCAAGAGACCCAGTACTTC. Variable domain in full (rest from reference TRBV5-1 and TRBJ2-5): KAGVTQTPRYLIKTRGQQVTLSCSPISGHRSVSWYQQTPGQGLQFLFEYFSETQRNKGNFPGRFSGRQFSNSRSEMNVSTLELGDSALYLCASSLGGTGGQETQYFGPGTRLLVL.

This rearrangement joins TRBV10-3 to TRBJ1-2, with 8 bases aligning to TRBD1. The CDR3 has 13 residues. Germline assignment: CDR1 ENHRY and CDR2 SYGVKD. V was pared by 4 bases and J by 8 bases, with 6 bases of the junction left unmatched. The CDR3 coding sequence is TGTGCCATCAGTGGGATGACAGGGGAAGGCTACACCTTC. This sequence encodes CAISGMTGEGYTF.

The rearrangement joins TRBV7-9 to TRBJ2-1; the D gene is possibly TRBD2 (5 bases). The germline V gene encodes CDR1 SEHNR and CDR2 FQNEAQ (reference sequence). CDR3 size: 15 residues. The germline V and J ends were trimmed by 5 bases and 7 bases, with 18 bases remaining between them. CDR3 DNA: TGTGCCAGCAGCCCCGGGTCGCCGCCGGGGAATGAGCAGTTCTTC. Its translation is CASSPGSPPGNEQFF.

V is TRBV12-3 or TRBV12-4 and J is TRBJ1-2; the D gene is possibly TRBD1 (5 bases). Trimming shortened V by 6 bases and J by 4 bases, and 12 bases separated the two germline ends. The CDR3 is 13 residues long. The CDR3 DNA follows: TGTGCCAGCAGGGCTGGGACCTCCTATGGCTACACCTTC. Protein sequence: CASRAGTSYGYTF.

The rearrangement links TRBV28 to TRBJ1-6; no clear D. V lost 5 bases to trimming and J lost 7 bases, with 12 bases between them. CDR1 is MDHEN, CDR2 SYDVKM, per germline. The CDR3 has 14 residues. The DNA for the CDR3 is TGTGCCAGCAGTGCAGTTGAGGGAAATTCACCCCTCCACTTT. Translated: CASSAVEGNSPLHF.

This rearrangement joins TRBV19 to TRBJ1-2, with TRBD1 matching over 9 bases. Trimming at V came to 8 bases and at J to 4 bases, leaving 11 bases not matched to a gene. This CDR3 spans 15 amino acids. Germline V gene sequence: CDR1 LNHDA, CDR2 SQIVND (reference sequence). The CDR3 region is CASAGQGSLAYGYTF. CDR3 in DNA: TGTGCCAGTGCGGGACAGGGTTCTTTAGCCTATGGCTACACCTTC.

The chain has TRBV7-2 and TRBJ1-5; D is unclear. The CDR3 has 16 amino acids. Germline CDR1 is SGHTA and CDR2 is FQGNSA. V lost 4 bases to trimming and J lost 0 bases, with 13 bases between them. The CDR3 DNA follows: TGTGCCAGCAGCTCCAACCCCGTTAATAGCAATCAGCCCCAGCATTTT. This encodes CASSSNPVNSNQPQHF.

The chain recombines TRBV11-2 with TRBJ1-4; D is unresolved. This CDR3 is built from 16 residues. Germline V gene sequence: CDR1 SGHAT, CDR2 FQNNGV. V was shortened by 4 bases and J by 8 bases, with 20 bases between the two germline ends. CDR3 nucleotide sequence: TGTGCCAGCAGCTCCGAAATGGGGAGGATGCAGGAAAAACTGTTTTTT. The encoded protein is CASSSEMGRMQEKLFF.

In this sample, this clone turned up once. The chain has TRBV27 and TRBJ2-3, with TRBD1 matching over 8 bases. The CDR3 contains 15 residues. CDR1 MNHEY and CDR2 SMNVEV come from the germline V gene (reference sequence). With V trimmed by 2 bases and J by 7 bases, 8 bases remained unmatched. As DNA, the CDR3 is TGTGCCAGCAGTTTAGGGTCAGGGGGCGGGAATACGCAGTATTTT. Encoded protein: CASSLGSGGGNTQYF.

The chain joins TRBV29-1 to TRBJ2-1; D call uncertain. Per the germline V gene, CDR1 is SQVTM and CDR2 is ANQGSEA. This CDR3 is built from 17 residues. V was trimmed by 1 base and J by 5 bases, leaving 21 bases between them. CDR3 nucleotide sequence: TGCAGCGTTGAAGCTACCGACGGCAGGATACGAAACAATGAGCAGTTCTTC. Translating it yields CSVEATDGRIRNNEQFF.

This clone was counted a single time. This chain joins TRBV30 and TRBJ2-1, with 11 nucleotides matching TRBD2. V gave up 3 bases and J gave up 9 bases; unmatched junction bases: 10. Germline V gene data show CDR1 as GTSNPN and CDR2 as SVGIG (reference sequence). The CDR3 loop spans 15 amino acids. The CDR3 DNA reads as TGTGCCTGGAGGGGTGTCACTAGCGGGAGTCGTGAGCAGTTCTTC. Encoded protein: CAWRGVTSGSREQFF.

The chain recombines TRBV9 with TRBJ2-2, with D possibly called TRBD1 or TRBD2 (5 bases each). This CDR3 is 16 amino acids long. Trimming left V 0 bases short and J 1 base short, with 10 bases between. Germline V lookup: CDR1 SGDLS, CDR2 YYNGEE. The DNA for the CDR3 is TGTGCCAGCAGCGTAGACGGGGCGGTGAACACCGGGGAGCTGTTTTTT. This encodes CASSVDGAVNTGELFF.

The genes are TRBV27 and TRBJ1-4, with TRBD1 as a possible D gene (6 bases). The V gene's germline CDR1 is MNHEY and CDR2 SMNVEV (reference sequence). The CDR3 consists of 15 residues. The germline V and J ends were trimmed by 3 bases and 0 bases, with 8 bases remaining between them. Here the CDR3 DNA reads TGTGCCAGCAGTTTTGGACAGCCAACTAATGAAAAACTGTTTTTT. As protein: CASSFGQPTNEKLFF.

The chain recombines TRBV28 with TRBJ2-1; TRBD2 aligns across 15 bases. CDR1 and CDR2 from the germline V gene are MDHEN and SYDVKM. The CDR3 contains 17 residues. J lost 7 bases, V lost 2 bases, and 6 bases had no gene match. The CDR3 sequence: CASSLPGLAGGVNEQFF. The CDR3 region has the DNA TGTGCCAGCAGTTTACCTGGACTAGCGGGAGGGGTTAATGAGCAGTTCTTC. The full variable domain, with the rest looked up from reference TRBV28 and TRBJ2-1, is DVKVTQSSRYLVKRTGEKVFLECVQDMDHENMFWYRQDPGLGLRLIYFSYDVKMKEKGDIPEGYSVSREKKERFSLILESASTNQTSMYLCASSLPGLAGGVNEQFFGPGTRLTVL.

The chain combines TRBV7-9 with TRBJ2-5; 12 bases are a match to TRBD1. Germline trimming cut 4 bases from V and 0 bases from J; bases unmatched to any gene: 6. Germline V CDR1 and CDR2: SEHNR, FQNEAQ (reference sequence). The CDR3 is 17 residues long. This CDR3 is CASSSGTGGWDQETQYF. The CDR3 DNA sequence: TGTGCCAGCAGCTCCGGGACAGGGGGCTGGGACCAAGAGACCCAGTACTTC. The full variable domain, rest sourced from reference TRBV7-9 and TRBJ2-5, is DTGVSQNPRHKITKRGQNVTFRCDPISEHNRLYWYRQTLGQGPEFLTYFQNEAQLEKSRLLSDRFSAERPKGSFSTLEIQRTEQGDSAMYLCASSSGTGGWDQETQYFGPGTRLLVL.

The V gene is TRBV10-3, the J gene TRBJ1-2, with 12 bases identical to TRBD1. In germline, CDR1 is ENHRY, CDR2 SYGVKD. V shed 6 bases, J shed 6 bases, and the junction held 8 bases outside the gene matches. This CDR3 contains 15 residues. DNA for the CDR3: TGTGCCATCAGCTTTAAGGGACAGGGGGCGAATGGCTACACCTTC. Translation gives CAISFKGQGANGYTF.

This sequence joins TRBV28 and TRBJ2-5, with 10 bases matching TRBD2. This CDR3 has 15 amino acids. Unmatched junction bases numbered 14, after V lost 5 bases and J lost 11 bases. CDR1 MDHEN and CDR2 SYDVKM come from the germline V gene. The CDR3 region is CASSLSGRAISPQYF. The CDR3 DNA follows: TGTGCCAGCAGTCTCAGCGGGAGGGCCATTTCGCCGCAGTACTTC.

This chain joins TRBV9 and TRBJ2-1; possible D gene TRBD1, 5 bases. Germline V gene sequence: CDR1 SGDLS, CDR2 YYNGEE. Trimming left V 2 bases short and J 0 bases short, with 12 bases between. CDR3 length: 16 amino acids. CDR3 DNA sequence: TGTGCCAGCAGCGTCAGGGTACCGAGCTCCTACAATGAGCAGTTCTTC. Translation gives CASSVRVPSSYNEQFF. The variable domain in full, with the rest retrieved from reference TRBV9 and TRBJ2-1, is DSGVTQTPKHLITATGQRVTLRCSPRSGDLSVYWYQQSLDQGLQFLIQYYNGEERAKGNILERFSAQQFPDLHSELNLSSLELGDSALYFCASSVRVPSSYNEQFFGPGTRLTVL.

This chain joins TRBV11-1 and TRBJ1-1; D is possibly TRBD1 (5 bases). CDR1 and CDR2 (germline): SGHAT, FQDESV (reference sequence). The CDR3 loop spans 13 amino acids. V shed 5 bases and J shed 6 bases, with 13 bases lying between them. CDR3: CASSQGGGAEAFF. In DNA, the CDR3 is TGTGCCAGCAGCCAAGGTGGGGGGGCTGAAGCTTTCTTT.